The 14 T cell receptor beta chains below come from one sample, sequenced in a study of lymphopenia after photon versus proton radiotherapy. Generated by immunoSEQ multiplex PCR, the TCRdb table keeps only in-frame clones and is missing some. The table has roughly 30,000 clones, around 85% seen once. Sequenced here: peripheral blood, sampled from a patient treated with photon-based radiotherapy. The receptors were sampled from a man aged 50-60 years with gastric cancer.

The chain combines TRBV2 with TRBJ2-5; TRBD2 might be the D (6 bases). The CDR3 sequence is 14 residues long. The germline V and J ends were trimmed by 3 bases and 4 bases, with 12 bases remaining between them. The germline V gene encodes CDR1 SNHLY and CDR2 FYNNEI. The CDR3 DNA follows: TGTGCCAGCAGTGAGACGGCCGGGGGAGAGACCCAGTACTTC. Its protein is CASSETAGGETQYF.

The chain links TRBV20-1 to TRBJ2-1; D perhaps matches TRBD2 (5 bases). This CDR3 is 11 amino acids long. The germline V and J ends were trimmed by 5 bases and 8 bases, with 10 bases remaining between them. CDR1 is DFQATT and CDR2 is SNEGSKA in the germline V gene (reference sequence). The CDR3 DNA follows: TGCAGTGCTGCCCGGGAAGATGAGCAGTTCTTC. Its protein is CSAAREDEQFF.

The CDR3, as DNA: TGTGCCAGCAGCGACAGGGGGTATGGAAACACCATATATTTT. This encodes CASSDRGYGNTIYF. V is TRBV27 and J is TRBJ1-3; 9 positions agree with TRBD1. The germline gives CDR1 MNHEY, CDR2 SMNVEV (reference sequence). This CDR3 comprises 14 residues. V shed 6 bases, J shed 3 bases, and the junction held 3 bases outside the gene matches.

This chain joins TRBV27 and TRBJ1-5; 10 positions match TRBD1. CDR1 is MNHEY, CDR2 SMNVEV, per germline (reference sequence). The trim removed 5 bases at V and 4 bases at J, leaving 5 bases unmatched. There are 15 residues in the CDR3. CDR3 sequence (DNA): TGTGCCAGCAGTCCCCGGGACAGGGGTAATCAGCCCCAGCATTTT. The encoded protein is CASSPRDRGNQPQHF.

V is TRBV5-1 and J is TRBJ1-1, with D tentatively TRBD1 (5 bases). The length of the CDR3 is 13 residues. Between the trimmed V and J ends, which lost 0 bases and 7 bases, there was a span of 10 bases. Per the germline V gene, CDR1 is SGHRS and CDR2 is YFSETQ. The CDR3 DNA is TGCGCCAGCAGCTTGGGGGGGTTCAGTGAAGCTTTCTTT. This encodes CASSLGGFSEAFF.

The chain has TRBV7-7 and TRBJ2-5; 9 positions match TRBD2. This CDR3 region has 15 residues. V dropped 3 bases and J dropped 2; count of bases not matched to a gene: 4. Germline lookup yields CDR1 SSHAT and CDR2 FNYEAQ (reference sequence). The CDR3 nucleotides are TGTGCCAGCAGCTTGTCTAGCGGGGTACAAGAGACCCAGTACTTC. It specifies CASSLSSGVQETQYF.

This chain joins TRBV19 and TRBJ2-6; maybe TRBD2 (7 bases). From germline, CDR1 is LNHDA and CDR2 SQIVND (reference sequence). The V and J ends lost 6 bases and 5 bases respectively, with 11 bases between them. The CDR3 contains 14 residues. The CDR3 DNA follows: TGTGCCAGTAGCGGGGGGCGGAGGGCCAACGTCCTGACTTTC. Amino acid sequence: CASSGGRRANVLTF.

This CDR3 reads CASSQAIDNEQFF. CDR3 nucleotide sequence: TGTGCCAGCAGCCAAGCCATAGACAATGAGCAGTTCTTC. This sequence joins TRBV4-2 and TRBJ2-1; D uncertain. Trimming stripped 1 base from V and 5 bases from J, with 6 bases between. CDR1 and CDR2 (germline): LGHNA, YNFKEQ. CDR3 length: 13 residues.

CDR3 nucleotide sequence: TGTGCCAGCAGCGTAGTAGGGTTCGGGGAGACCCAGTACTTC. Translated: CASSVVGFGETQYF. This chain connects TRBV9 to TRBJ2-5, with D unclear. Deletions cut 0 bases from V and 5 bases from J, with 11 bases between. Germline V gives CDR1 SGDLS, CDR2 YYNGEE. The CDR3 has 14 amino acids.

The chain carries TRBV6-4 and TRBJ1-2; D remains ambiguous. The CDR3 covers 13 residues. The ends were cut back, 3 bases at V and 8 bases at J, with 13 bases in the middle. Germline loops: CDR1 MRHNA, CDR2 SNTAGT. CDR3 sequence (DNA): TGTGCCAGCAGTGAGACAAGTTCAAGGGGCTACACCTTC. Translating it yields CASSETSSRGYTF.

The chain joins TRBV2 to TRBJ2-1, with TRBD2 matching over 9 bases. Losses at the gene ends were 9 bases for V and 8 bases for J; bases not matched to a gene: 8. Germline V gene sequence: CDR1 SNHLY, CDR2 FYNNEI. This CDR3 spans 13 amino acids. CDR3 sequence: CARAGGPNDEQFF. CDR3 nucleotide sequence: TGTGCCAGGGCGGGGGGGCCTAACGATGAGCAGTTCTTC.

The chain uses TRBV12-2 and TRBJ1-5. TRBV12-2 is labeled a pseudogene. This CDR3 has 15 residues. CDR3 sequence reads: CASRSRDRCNQPQHF. CDR3 nucleotide sequence: TGTGCAAGTCGCTCTAGGGATCGGTGCAATCAGCCCCAGCATTTT.

The rearrangement links TRBV27 to TRBJ1-2; weak D call: TRBD1 (5 bases). Between the trimmed V and J ends, which lost 4 bases and 2 bases, there was a span of 14 bases. The CDR3 runs to 15 residues. The V gene's germline CDR1 is MNHEY and CDR2 SMNVEV (reference sequence). The CDR3 DNA reads as TGTGCCAGCAGTTCAACGGGGGGAGGGAACTATGGCTACACCTTC. Translating gives CASSSTGGGNYGYTF.

The genes are TRBV19 and TRBJ1-2, with 7 bases fitting TRBD1. Unmatched junction bases numbered 12, after V lost 6 bases and J lost 8 bases. CDR3 length: 14 residues. Germline loops: CDR1 LNHDA, CDR2 SQIVND (reference sequence). The DNA of the CDR3 is TGTGCCAGTAGATACAGGGGTACTGTGGAGGGCTACACCTTC. Encoded protein: CASRYRGTVEGYTF.